The subject of this entry is one T cell receptor (beta chain). With V trimmed by 7 bases and J by 10 bases, 7 bases remained unmatched. Germline V lookup: CDR1 SGHAT, CDR2 FQNNGV. This CDR3 comprises 12 residues. PCR used 60 Vbeta primers and 13 Jbeta primers. Using immunoSEQ multiplex PCR, the repertoire was profiled, and TCRdb retains in-frame clones only, with some absent. The sample holds 250,000 to 350,000 clones, 65% to 85% seen once. This entry comes from a study of cytomegalovirus exposure and HLA in healthy donors. The sample comprised PBMCs. The clonotype originates from a female donor in good health and CMV-seronegative. This chain links TRBV11-2 with TRBJ2-1; 7 nucleotides agree with TRBD2. The CDR3 region has the DNA TGTGCCAGCACCTTGACTAGCATAGAGCAGTTCTTC. It codes for CASTLTSIEQFF.